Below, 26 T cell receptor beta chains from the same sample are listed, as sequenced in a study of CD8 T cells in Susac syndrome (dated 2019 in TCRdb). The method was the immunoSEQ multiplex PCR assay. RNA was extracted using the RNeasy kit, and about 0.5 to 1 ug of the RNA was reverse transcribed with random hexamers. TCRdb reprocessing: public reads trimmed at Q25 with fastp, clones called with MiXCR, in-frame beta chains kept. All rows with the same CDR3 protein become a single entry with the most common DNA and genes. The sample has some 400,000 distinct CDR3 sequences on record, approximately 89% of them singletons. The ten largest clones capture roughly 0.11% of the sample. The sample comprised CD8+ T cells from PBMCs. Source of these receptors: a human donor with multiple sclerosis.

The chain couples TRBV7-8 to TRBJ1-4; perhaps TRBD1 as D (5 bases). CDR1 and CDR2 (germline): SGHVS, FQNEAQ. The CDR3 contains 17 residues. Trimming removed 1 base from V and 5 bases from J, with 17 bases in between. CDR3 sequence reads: CASSLDFVQDINEKLFF. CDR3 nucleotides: TGTGCCAGCAGCTTAGATTTCGTACAGGACATAAATGAAAAACTGTTTTTT.

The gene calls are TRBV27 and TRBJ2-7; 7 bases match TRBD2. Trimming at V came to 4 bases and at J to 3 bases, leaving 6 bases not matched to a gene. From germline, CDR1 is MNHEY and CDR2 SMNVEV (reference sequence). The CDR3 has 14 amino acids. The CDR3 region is CASSSLANLYEQYF. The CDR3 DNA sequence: TGTGCCAGCAGTTCACTAGCGAACCTCTACGAGCAGTACTTC.

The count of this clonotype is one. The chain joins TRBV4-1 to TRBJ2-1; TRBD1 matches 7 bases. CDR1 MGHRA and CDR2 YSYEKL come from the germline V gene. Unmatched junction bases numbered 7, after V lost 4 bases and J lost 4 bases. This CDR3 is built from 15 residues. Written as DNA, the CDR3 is TGCGCCAGCAGCCCAAGACAGGGTGGGTACAATGAGCAGTTCTTC. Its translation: CASSPRQGGYNEQFF.

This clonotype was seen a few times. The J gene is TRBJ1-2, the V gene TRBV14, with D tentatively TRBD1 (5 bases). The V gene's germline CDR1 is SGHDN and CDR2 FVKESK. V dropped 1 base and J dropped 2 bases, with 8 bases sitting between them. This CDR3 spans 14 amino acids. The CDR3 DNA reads TGTGCCAGCAGCCAAGCGGGGGGAAACTATGGCTACACCTTC. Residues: CASSQAGGNYGYTF. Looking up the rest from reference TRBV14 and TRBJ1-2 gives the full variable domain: EAGVTQFPSHSVIEKGQTVTLRCDPISGHDNLYWYRRVMGKEIKFLLHFVKESKQDESGMPNNRFLAERTGGTYSTLKVQPAELEDSGVYFCASSQAGGNYGYTFGSGTRLTVV.

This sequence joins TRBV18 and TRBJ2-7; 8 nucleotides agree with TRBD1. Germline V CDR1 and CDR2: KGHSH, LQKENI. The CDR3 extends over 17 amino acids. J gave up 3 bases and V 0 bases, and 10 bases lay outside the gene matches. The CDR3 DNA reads TGTGCCAGCTCACCACCTGGTCGGACAGGGCGCGTCTACGAGCAGTACTTC. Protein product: CASSPPGRTGRVYEQYF.

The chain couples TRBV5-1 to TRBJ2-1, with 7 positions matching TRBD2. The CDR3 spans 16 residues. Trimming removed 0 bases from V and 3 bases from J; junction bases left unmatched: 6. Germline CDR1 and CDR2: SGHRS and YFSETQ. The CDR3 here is CASSLVAGEGYNEQFF. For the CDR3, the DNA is TGCGCCAGCAGCTTGGTCGCGGGAGAGGGCTACAATGAGCAGTTCTTC.

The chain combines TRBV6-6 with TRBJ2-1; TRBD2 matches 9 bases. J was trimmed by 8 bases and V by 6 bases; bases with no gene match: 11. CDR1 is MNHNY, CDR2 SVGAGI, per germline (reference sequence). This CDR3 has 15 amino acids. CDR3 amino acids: CASSYLAGVDDEQFF. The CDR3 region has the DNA TGTGCCAGCAGCTATTTAGCGGGAGTCGATGATGAGCAGTTCTTC.

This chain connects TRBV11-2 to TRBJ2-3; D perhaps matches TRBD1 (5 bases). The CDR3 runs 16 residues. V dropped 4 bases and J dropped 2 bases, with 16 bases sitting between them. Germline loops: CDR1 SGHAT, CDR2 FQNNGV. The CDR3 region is CASSSPLEGDTDTQYF. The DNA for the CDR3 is TGTGCCAGCAGCTCCCCGTTAGAAGGGGACACAGATACGCAGTATTTT. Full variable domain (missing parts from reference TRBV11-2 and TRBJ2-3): EAGVAQSPRYKIIEKRQSVAFWCNPISGHATLYWYQQILGQGPKLLIQFQNNGVVDDSQLPKDRFSAERLKGVDSTLKIQPAKLEDSAVYLCASSSPLEGDTDTQYFGPGTRLTVL.

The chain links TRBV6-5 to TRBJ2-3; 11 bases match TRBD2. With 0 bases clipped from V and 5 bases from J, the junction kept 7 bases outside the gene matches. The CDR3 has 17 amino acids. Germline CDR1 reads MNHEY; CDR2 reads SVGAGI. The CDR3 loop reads CASSYSQGLAGLDTQYF. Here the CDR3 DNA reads TGTGCCAGCAGTTACTCGCAAGGACTAGCGGGCCTAGATACGCAGTATTTT.

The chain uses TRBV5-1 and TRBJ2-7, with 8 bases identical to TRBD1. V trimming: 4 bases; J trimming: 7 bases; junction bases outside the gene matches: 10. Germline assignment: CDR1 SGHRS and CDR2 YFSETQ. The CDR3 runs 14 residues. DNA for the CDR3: TGCGCCAGCAGCGCCGGGACAGGCCCTAGGGAGCAGTACTTC. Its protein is CASSAGTGPREQYF.

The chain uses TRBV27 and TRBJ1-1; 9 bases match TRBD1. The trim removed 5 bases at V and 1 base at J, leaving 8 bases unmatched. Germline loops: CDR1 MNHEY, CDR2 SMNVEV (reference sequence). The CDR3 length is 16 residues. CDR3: CASSLTGQGRNTEAFF. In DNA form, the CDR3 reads TGTGCCAGCAGTCTAACTGGACAGGGGAGGAACACTGAAGCTTTCTTT.

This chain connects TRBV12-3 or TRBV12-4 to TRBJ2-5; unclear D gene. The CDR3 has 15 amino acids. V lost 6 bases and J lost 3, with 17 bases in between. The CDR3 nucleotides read TGTGCCAGCAGCCGTCTTCAGGAAATGGAAGAGACCCAGTACTTC. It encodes CASSRLQEMEETQYF.

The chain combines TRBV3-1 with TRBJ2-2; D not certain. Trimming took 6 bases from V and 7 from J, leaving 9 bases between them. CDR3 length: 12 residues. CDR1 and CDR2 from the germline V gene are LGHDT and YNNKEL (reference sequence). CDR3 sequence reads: CASSLEVGELFF. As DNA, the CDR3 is TGTGCCAGCAGTCTAGAGGTCGGGGAGCTGTTTTTT.

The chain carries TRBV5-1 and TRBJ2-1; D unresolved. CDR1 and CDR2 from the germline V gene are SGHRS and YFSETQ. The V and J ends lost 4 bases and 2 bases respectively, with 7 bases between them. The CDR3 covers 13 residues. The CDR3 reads CASSAETYNEQFF. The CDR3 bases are TGCGCCAGCAGCGCAGAGACCTACAATGAGCAGTTCTTC.

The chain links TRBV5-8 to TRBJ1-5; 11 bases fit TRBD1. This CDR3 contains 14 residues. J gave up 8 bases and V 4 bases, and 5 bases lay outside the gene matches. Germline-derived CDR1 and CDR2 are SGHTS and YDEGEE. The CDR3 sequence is CASSPDRGRKPQHF. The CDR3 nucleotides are TGTGCCAGCAGCCCGGACAGGGGGCGCAAGCCCCAGCATTTT.

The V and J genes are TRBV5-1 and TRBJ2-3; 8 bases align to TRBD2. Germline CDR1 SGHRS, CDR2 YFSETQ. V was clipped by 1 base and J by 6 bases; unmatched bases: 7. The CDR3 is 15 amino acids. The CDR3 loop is CASSLRRGALDTQYF. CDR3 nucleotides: TGCGCCAGCAGCTTGAGGCGGGGGGCGCTGGATACGCAGTATTTT.

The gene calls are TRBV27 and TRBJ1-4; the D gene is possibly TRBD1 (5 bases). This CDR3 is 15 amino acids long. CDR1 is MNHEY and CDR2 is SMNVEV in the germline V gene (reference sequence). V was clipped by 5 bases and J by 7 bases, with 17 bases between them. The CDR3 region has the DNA TGTGCCAGCAGTCCGTTGGGGGGATGGAGTGAAAAACTGTTTTTT. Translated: CASSPLGGWSEKLFF.

The DNA of the CDR3 is TGTGCCAGCAGTGAGACAGCGAATGCTGAAGCTTTCTTT. This encodes CASSETANAEAFF. This chain links TRBV6-5 with TRBJ1-1, with a possible D match to TRBD1 (5 bases). Germline V gene lookup returns CDR1 MNHEY and CDR2 SVGAGI. The CDR3 length is 13 residues. V was pared by 5 bases and J by 6 bases, with 13 bases between.

CDR3 sequence reads: CSVLGAGFNEKLFF. CDR3 coding DNA: TGCAGCGTGTTGGGGGCAGGGTTTAATGAAAAACTGTTTTTT. The chain recombines TRBV29-1 with TRBJ1-4; TRBD1 is a possible D gene (6 bases). Per the germline V gene, CDR1 is SQVTM and CDR2 is ANQGSEA. The CDR3 is 14 amino acids. Trimming removed 6 bases from V and 4 bases from J, with 15 bases in between.

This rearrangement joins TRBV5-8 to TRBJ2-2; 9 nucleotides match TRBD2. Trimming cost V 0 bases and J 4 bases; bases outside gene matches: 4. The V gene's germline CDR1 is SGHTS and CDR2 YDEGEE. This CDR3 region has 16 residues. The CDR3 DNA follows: TGTGCCAGCAGCTTGGTGGCTAGCGGGGCCACCGGGGAGCTGTTTTTT. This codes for CASSLVASGATGELFF.

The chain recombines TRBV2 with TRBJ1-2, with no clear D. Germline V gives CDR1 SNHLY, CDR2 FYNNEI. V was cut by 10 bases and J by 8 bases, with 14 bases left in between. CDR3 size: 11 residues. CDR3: CATTSWNGYTF. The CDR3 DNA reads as TGTGCCACCACGAGTTGGAACGGCTACACCTTC.

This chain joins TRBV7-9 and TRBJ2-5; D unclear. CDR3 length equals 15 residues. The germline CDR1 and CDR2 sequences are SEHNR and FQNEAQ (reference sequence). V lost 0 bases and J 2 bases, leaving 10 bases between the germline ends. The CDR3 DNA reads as TGTGCCAGCAGCTTAGCGGTTGAGTATCAAGAGACCCAGTACTTC. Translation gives CASSLAVEYQETQYF.

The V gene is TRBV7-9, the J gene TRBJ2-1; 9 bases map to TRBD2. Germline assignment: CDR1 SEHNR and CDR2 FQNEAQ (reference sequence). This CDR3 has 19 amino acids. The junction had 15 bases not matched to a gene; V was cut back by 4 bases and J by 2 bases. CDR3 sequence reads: CASSSPIAGARSAYNEQFF. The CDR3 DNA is TGTGCCAGCAGCTCGCCCATAGCGGGAGCCCGTAGCGCCTACAATGAGCAGTTCTTC.

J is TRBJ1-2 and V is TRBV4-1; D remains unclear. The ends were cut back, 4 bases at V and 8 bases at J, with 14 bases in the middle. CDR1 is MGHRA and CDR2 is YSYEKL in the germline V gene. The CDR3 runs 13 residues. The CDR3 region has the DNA TGCGCCAGCAGCCGAGGAGTCCCGGAAGGCTACACCTTC. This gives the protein CASSRGVPEGYTF.

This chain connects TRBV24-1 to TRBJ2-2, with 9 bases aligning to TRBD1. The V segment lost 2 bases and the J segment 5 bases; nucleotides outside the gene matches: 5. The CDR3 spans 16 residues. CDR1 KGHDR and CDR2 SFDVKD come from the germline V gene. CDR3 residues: CATSDSGQGLTGELFF. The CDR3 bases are TGTGCCACCAGTGATTCGGGACAGGGCTTAACCGGGGAGCTGTTTTTT.

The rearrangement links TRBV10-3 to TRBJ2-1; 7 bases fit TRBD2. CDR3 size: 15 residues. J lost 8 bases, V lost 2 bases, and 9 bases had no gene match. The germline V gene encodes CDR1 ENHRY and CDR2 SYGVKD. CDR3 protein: CAISEPGGMKHEQFF. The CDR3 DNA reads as TGTGCCATCAGTGAGCCGGGAGGAATGAAACATGAGCAGTTCTTC.